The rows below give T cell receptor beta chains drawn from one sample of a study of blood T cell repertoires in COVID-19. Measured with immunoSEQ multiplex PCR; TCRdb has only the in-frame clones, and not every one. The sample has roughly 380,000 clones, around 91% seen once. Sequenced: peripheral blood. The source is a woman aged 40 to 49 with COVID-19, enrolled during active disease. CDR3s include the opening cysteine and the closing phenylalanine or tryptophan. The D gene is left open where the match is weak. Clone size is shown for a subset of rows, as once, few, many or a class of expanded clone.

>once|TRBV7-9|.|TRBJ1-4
CASSGVGAREKLFF
TGTGCCAGCAGCGGGGTGGGGGCGCGGGAAAAACTGTTTTTT
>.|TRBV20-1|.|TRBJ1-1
CSASELRQNTEAFF
TGCAGTGCTAGTGAATTGAGACAGAACACTGAAGCTTTCTTT
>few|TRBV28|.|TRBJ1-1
CASSFGGDTEAFF
TGTGCCAGCAGTTTCGGAGGGGACACTGAAGCTTTCTTT
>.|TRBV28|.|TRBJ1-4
CASSLSTTGWLFF
TGTGCCAGCAGTTTATCAACCACCGGGTGGCTGTTTTTT
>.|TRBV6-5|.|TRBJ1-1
CASSYLSGGTEAFF
TGTGCCAGCAGTTATTTATCCGGGGGCACTGAAGCTTTCTTT
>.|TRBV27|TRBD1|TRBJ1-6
CASSPTGTGGEPLHF
TGTGCCAGCAGTCCGACCGGGACAGGGGGTGAGCCCCTCCACTTT
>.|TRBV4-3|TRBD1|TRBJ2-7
CASSQNHPGQDPYEQYF
TGCGCCAGCAGCCAAAACCACCCGGGACAGGATCCCTACGAGCAGTACTTC
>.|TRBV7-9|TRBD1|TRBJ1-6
CASSSGDSALRDNSPLHF
TGTGCCAGCAGCTCAGGGGACAGCGCGTTACGGGATAATTCACCCCTCCACTTT
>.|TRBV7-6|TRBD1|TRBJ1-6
CASSPGTGINSPLHF
TGTGCCAGCAGCCCCGGGACAGGGATTAATTCACCCCTCCACTTT
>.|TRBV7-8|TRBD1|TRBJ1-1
CASSFDRVSGTEAFF
TGTGCCAGCAGCTTTGACAGGGTTTCGGGAACTGAAGCTTTCTTT